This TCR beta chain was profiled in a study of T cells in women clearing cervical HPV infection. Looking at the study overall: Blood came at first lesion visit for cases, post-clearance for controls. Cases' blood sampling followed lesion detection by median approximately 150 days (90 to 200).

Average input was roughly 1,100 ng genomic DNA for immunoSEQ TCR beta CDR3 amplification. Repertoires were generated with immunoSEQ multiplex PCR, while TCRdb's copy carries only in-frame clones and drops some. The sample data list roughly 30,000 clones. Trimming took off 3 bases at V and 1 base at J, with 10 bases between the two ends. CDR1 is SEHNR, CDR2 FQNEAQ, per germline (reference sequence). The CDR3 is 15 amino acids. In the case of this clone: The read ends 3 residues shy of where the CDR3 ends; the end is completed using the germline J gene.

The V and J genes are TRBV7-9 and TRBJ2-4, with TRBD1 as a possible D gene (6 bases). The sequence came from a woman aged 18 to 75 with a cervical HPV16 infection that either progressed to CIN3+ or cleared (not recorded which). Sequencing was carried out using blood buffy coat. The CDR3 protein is CASSFDQGAKNIQYF. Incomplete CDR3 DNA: TGTGCCAGCAGCTTCGATCAGGGGGCCAAAAACATT.